The rows below give T cell receptor beta chains drawn from one sample of a study of regulatory T cells in long-lasting Graves disease. TCRdb ran MiXCR on the multiplex PCR reads and lists one entry per CDR3 protein. The data show about 540,000 distinct CDR3 sequences, about 14% seen once. These data were also filed under a second study, of T cells in Graves' hyperthyroidism and ophthalmopathy.

The sample here was peripheral blood mononuclear cells (PBMCs), taken at new diagnosis, from a patient treated with antithyroid drugs. These receptors were obtained from a man aged 30 to 45 with Graves disease. Each CDR3 is given with its conserved first and last residue. The D gene is left open where the match is weak. Where a row states a size, it is once, few, many or the class of an expanded clone; other rows omit it.

TRBV25-1	TRBJ1-2	NA	NA	TGTGCCAGCAGACTAGCGGGGGCAAACTATGGCTACACCTTC	CASRLAGANYGYTF
TRBV12-3/TRBV12-4	TRBJ2-1	NA	NA	TGTGCCAGCAGTTTATCGAAGTCCGAGCAGTTCTTC	CASSLSKSEQFF
TRBV28	TRBJ2-3	TRBD2	NA	TGTGCCAGCAGTTTCCCTAGCGGGAGATCGGCAGATACGCAGTATTTT	CASSFPSGRSADTQYF
TRBV3-1	TRBJ2-7	TRBD2	NA	TGTGCCAGCAGCCGGTCCTCTAGCGGGAGGTATTACGAGCAGTACTTC	CASSRSSSGRYYEQYF
TRBV18	TRBJ1-3	NA	many	TGTGCCAGCTCACCGGGGACGGGAGCTGGAAACACCATATATTTT	CASSPGTGAGNTIYF
TRBV5-1	TRBJ1-2	NA	few	TGCGCCAGCAGCTTGGAACCGGTCTATGGCTACACCTTC	CASSLEPVYGYTF
TRBV5-1	TRBJ2-7	TRBD1	NA	TGCGCCAGCAGGGGGTTACCAGGACAGGGTCTTTACGAGCAGTACTTC	CASRGLPGQGLYEQYF
TRBV5-5	TRBJ2-4	NA	NA	TGTGCCAGCAGCTTCTACCACGGGAACATTCAGTACTTC	CASSFYHGNIQYF
TRBV20-1	TRBJ2-7	TRBD2	NA	TGCAGTGCTAGGGGGCGACTAGCGACGGCCTACGAGCAGTACTTC	CSARGRLATAYEQYF
TRBV4-1	TRBJ1-4	NA	NA	TGCGCCAGCAGCCAAGAATCGGCAGCAACTAATGAAAAACTGTTTTTT	CASSQESAATNEKLFF
TRBV20-1	TRBJ2-5	NA	many	TGCAGTGGGGTTGGGGAGACCCAGTACTTC	CSGVGETQYF
TRBV10-3	TRBJ2-7	TRBD1	many	TGTGCCATCAGCCAGGGGACAGGGGAAGCCTACGAGCAGTACTTC	CAISQGTGEAYEQYF
TRBV12-3/TRBV12-4	TRBJ2-1	NA	many	TGTGCCGCAGGGACGGAAGGGGGGAATGAGCAGTTCTTC	CAAGTEGGNEQFF
TRBV6-9	TRBJ1-1	NA	few	TGTGCCAGCAGTTATTTCGGGCTTGGGGGGACTGAAGCTTTCTTT	CASSYFGLGGTEAFF
TRBV6-1	TRBJ2-1	NA	NA	TGTGCCACTTTGACAGACTCCTACAATGAGCAGTTCTTC	CATLTDSYNEQFF
TRBV29-1	TRBJ2-5	TRBD2	few	TGCAGCGTTGAAGGGACTAGTTGGAGACAAGAGACCCAGTACTTC	CSVEGTSWRQETQYF
TRBV19	TRBJ1-2	TRBD1	many	TGTGCCAGTAGTTCGGACAGGGGGCAATCAAATGGCTACACCTTC	CASSSDRGQSNGYTF
TRBV6-2/TRBV6-3	TRBJ2-5	TRBD2	NA	TGTGCCAGCAGTGAAACGGCGGGAGGGGGAGAGACCCAGTACTTC	CASSETAGGGETQYF
TRBV7-9	TRBJ2-7	NA	NA	TGTGCCAGCAGCTTACTCGCCGTGGGAGACGGGCGATCCTACGAGCAGTACTTC	CASSLLAVGDGRSYEQYF
TRBV20-1	TRBJ1-6	NA	few	TGCAGTGCTTCAGAACAGTCCTATTCACCCCTCCACTTT	CSASEQSYSPLHF
TRBV2	TRBJ1-1	NA	many	TGTGCCAGCAGTCCTCAGTTTGAAGCTTTCTTT	CASSPQFEAFF
TRBV27	TRBJ2-7	TRBD2	many	TGTGCCAGCAGGCTAGCGGGAGGCTACGAGTTCTACGAGCAGTACTTC	CASRLAGGYEFYEQYF
TRBV7-2	TRBJ2-3	NA	many	TGTGCCAGCAGTCCAGGCCAGGGGTCGGCAGGTACGCAGTATTTT	CASSPGQGSAGTQYF
TRBV20-1	TRBJ1-1	NA	many	TGCAGTGCTTCCAGGGGTGACACTGAAGCTTTCTTT	CSASRGDTEAFF
TRBV7-2	TRBJ1-1	NA	many	TGTGCCAGCAGCCCCTCCACTGAAGCTTTCTTT	CASSPSTEAFF
TRBV5-1	TRBJ2-3	NA	few	TGCGCCAGCAGCTTAGGGGGAACCTACACAGATACGCAGTATTTT	CASSLGGTYTDTQYF
TRBV12-3/TRBV12-4	TRBJ2-3	NA	many	TGTGCCAGCAGAGCAGGGGTCTACACAGATACGCAGTATTTT	CASRAGVYTDTQYF
TRBV20-1	TRBJ2-2	TRBD2	few	TGCAGTGCTAGAGATATGGGACTAGCGGGAGGAGCGAACACCGGGGAGCTGTTTTTT	CSARDMGLAGGANTGELFF